This T cell receptor (beta chain) originates from a study of cytomegalovirus exposure and HLA in healthy donors. Notes on the study in general: Analysis was carried out at a later point, and it linked a missense DCLRE1C variant to TCR beta V- and J-gene trimming.

The PCR ran on 60 Vbeta and 13 Jbeta primers. The data were produced by immunoSEQ multiplex PCR, yet TCRdb's version contains in-frame clones alone and is incomplete. The sample lists under 150,000 clones, 65% to 85% occurring once. This clone has more than one count but fewer than ten. The antigen is unknown. The V gene's germline CDR1 is SGHAT and CDR2 FQDESV (reference sequence). The CDR3 has 15 residues. Germline trimming cut 1 base from V and 7 bases from J; bases unmatched to any gene: 3. This rearrangement joins TRBV11-1 to TRBJ2-3; 12 bases are shared with TRBD2. This clonotype was obtained from a man younger than 30 in good health and CMV-seronegative. Sequencing used PBMCs. CDR3 residues: CASSLVTSGGNTQYF. In DNA form, the CDR3 reads TGTGCCAGCAGCTTAGTGACTAGCGGGGGCAATACGCAGTATTTT.